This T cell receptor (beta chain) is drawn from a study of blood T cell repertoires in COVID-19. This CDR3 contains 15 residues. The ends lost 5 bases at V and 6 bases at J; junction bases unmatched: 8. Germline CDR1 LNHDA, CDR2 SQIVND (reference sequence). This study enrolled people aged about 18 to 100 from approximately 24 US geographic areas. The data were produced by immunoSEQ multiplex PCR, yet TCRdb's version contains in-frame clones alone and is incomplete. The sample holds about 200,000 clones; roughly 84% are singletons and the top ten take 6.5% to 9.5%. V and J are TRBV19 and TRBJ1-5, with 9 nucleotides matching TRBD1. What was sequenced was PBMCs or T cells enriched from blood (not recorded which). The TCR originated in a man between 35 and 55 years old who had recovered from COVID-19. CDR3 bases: TGTGCCAGTAGTTGGGGACAGGGAGGAAGTCAGCCCCAGCATTTT. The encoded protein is CASSWGQGGSQPQHF.